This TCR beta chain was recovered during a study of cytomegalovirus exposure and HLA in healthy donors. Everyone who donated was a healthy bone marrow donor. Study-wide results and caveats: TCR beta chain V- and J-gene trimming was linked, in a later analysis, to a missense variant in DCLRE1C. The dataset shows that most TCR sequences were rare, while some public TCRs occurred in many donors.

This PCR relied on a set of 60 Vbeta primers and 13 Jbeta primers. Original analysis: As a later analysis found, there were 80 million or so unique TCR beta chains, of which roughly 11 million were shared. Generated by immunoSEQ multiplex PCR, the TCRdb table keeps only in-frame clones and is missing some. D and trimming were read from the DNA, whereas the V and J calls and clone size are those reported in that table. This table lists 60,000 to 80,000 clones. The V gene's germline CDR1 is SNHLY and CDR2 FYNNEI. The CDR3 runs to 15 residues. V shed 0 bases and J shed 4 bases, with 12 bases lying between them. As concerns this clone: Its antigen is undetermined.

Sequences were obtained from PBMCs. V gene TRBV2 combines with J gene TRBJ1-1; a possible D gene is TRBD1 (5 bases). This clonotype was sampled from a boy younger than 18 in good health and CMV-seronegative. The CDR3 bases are TGTGCCAGCAGTGAAGCGGGGGGAATGGGCACTGAAGCTTTCTTT. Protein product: CASSEAGGMGTEAFF.